The entry below describes one T cell receptor beta chain. Its antigen is as yet unknown. Primers: 60 Vbeta forward and 13 Jbeta reverse. The assay was immunoSEQ multiplex PCR, and TCRdb's table has in-frame clones only and misses some. This sample has over 150,000 clones; approximately 80% occur once, and the top ten carry around 2.8%. This specimen comes from a study of cytomegalovirus exposure and HLA in healthy donors. The overall study: In an early release, HLA-typed donors contributed 77 million or so unique TCR sequences.

V lost 5 bases, J lost 2 bases, and 17 bases lay in between. CDR3 length equals 16 residues. Germline CDR1 reads ENHRY; CDR2 reads SYGVKD. Findings and limits, study-wide: Later analysis indicated greater clonal expansion among HLA-associated TCR beta chains than among equally common other chains. Being productive about 87% or about 30% of the time was typical of most TCR beta V segments in an earlier analysis.

The source is a woman in her 40s in good health and CMV-seropositive. The chain couples TRBV10-3 to TRBJ2-3, with a weak D call TRBD2 (5 bases). Material for sequencing was PBMCs. The CDR3, as DNA: TGTGCCATCAGTAGGTCAGGCGGAGGTTTCACAGATACGCAGTATTTT. Protein: CAISRSGGGFTDTQYF.